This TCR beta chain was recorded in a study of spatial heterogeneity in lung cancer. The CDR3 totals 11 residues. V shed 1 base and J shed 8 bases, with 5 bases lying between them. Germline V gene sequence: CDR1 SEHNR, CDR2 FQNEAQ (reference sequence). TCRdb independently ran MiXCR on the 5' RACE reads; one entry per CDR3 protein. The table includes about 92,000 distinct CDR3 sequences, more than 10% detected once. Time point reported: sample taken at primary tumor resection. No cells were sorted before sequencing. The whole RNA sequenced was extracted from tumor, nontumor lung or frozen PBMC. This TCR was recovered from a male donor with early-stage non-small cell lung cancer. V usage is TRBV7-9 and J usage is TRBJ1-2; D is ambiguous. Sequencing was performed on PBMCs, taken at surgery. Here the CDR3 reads CASSLEGGYTF. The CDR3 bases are TGTGCCAGCAGCTTAGAAGGGGGCTACACCTTC.